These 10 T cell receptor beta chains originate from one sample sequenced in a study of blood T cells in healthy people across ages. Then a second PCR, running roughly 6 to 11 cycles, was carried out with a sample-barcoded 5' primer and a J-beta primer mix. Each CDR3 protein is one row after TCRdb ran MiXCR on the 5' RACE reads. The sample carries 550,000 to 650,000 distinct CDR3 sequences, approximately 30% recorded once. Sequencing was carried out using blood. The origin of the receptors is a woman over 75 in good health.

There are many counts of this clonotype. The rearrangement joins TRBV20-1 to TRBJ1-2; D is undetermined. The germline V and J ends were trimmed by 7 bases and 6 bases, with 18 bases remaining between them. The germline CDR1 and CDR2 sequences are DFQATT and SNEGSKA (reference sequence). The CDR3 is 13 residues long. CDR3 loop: CSDSPAGTHGYTF. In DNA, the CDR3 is TGCAGTGACTCCCCGGCAGGCACTCATGGCTACACCTTC.

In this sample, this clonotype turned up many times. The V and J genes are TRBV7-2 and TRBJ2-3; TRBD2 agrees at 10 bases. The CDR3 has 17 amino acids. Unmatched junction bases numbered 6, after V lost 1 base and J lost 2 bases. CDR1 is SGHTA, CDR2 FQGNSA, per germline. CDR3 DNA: TGTGCCAGCAGCTTAGGGGCTAGCGGGAGTTTCACAGATACGCAGTATTTT. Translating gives CASSLGASGSFTDTQYF.

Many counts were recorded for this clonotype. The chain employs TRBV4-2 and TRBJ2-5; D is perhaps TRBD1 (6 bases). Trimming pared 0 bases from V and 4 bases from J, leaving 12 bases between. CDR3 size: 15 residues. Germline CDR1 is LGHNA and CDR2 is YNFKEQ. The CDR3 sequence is CASSQDLTGSETQYF. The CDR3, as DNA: TGTGCCAGCAGCCAAGATTTGACAGGCTCAGAGACCCAGTACTTC.

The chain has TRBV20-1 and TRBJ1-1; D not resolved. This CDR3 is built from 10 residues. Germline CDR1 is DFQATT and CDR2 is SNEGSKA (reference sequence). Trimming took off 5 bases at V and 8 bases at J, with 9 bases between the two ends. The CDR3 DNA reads TGCAGTGCTGCCTCGGGGGAAGCTTTCTTT. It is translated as CSAASGEAFF.

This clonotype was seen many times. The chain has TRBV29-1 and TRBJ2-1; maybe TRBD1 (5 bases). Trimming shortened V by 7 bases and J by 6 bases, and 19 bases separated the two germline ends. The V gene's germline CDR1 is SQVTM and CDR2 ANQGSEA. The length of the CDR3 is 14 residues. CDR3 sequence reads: CSGEKQGRGNEQFF. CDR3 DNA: TGCAGCGGAGAAAAGCAGGGTAGGGGCAATGAGCAGTTCTTC.

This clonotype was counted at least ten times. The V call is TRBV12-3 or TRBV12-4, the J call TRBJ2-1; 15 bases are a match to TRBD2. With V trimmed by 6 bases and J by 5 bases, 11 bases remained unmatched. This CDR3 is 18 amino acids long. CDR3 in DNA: TGTGCCAGCAGACCGTCCGGGACTAGCGGGGGGTTCAACAATGAGCAGTTCTTC. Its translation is CASRPSGTSGGFNNEQFF.

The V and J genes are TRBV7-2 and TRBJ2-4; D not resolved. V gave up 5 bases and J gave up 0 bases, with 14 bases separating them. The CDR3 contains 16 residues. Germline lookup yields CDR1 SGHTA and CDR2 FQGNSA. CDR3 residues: CASSALPSLAKNIQYF. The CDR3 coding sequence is TGTGCCAGCAGCGCCCTACCCAGTCTAGCCAAAAACATTCAGTACTTC.

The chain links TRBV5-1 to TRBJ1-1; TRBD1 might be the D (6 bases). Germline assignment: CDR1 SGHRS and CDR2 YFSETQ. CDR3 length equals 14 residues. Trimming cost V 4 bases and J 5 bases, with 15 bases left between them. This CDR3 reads CASSIEGRGTEAFF. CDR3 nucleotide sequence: TGCGCCAGCAGCATTGAAGGGAGGGGGACTGAAGCTTTCTTT.

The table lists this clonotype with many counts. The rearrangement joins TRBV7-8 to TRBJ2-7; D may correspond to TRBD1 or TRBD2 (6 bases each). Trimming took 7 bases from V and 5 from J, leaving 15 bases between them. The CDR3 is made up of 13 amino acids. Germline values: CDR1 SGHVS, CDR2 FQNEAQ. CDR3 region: CASNLGGYDEQYF. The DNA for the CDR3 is TGTGCCAGCAATTTAGGGGGGTATGACGAGCAGTACTTC.

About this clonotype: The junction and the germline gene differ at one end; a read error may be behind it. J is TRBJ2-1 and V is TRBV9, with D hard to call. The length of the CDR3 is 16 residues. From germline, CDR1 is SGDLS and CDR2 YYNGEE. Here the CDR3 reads CASGVFGRSSYNEQFF. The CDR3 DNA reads TGTGCCAGCGGCGTATTCGGGCGCAGCTCCTACAATGAGCAGTTCTTC.